These 21 T cell receptor beta chains were all obtained from the same sample, sequenced in a study of cytomegalovirus exposure and HLA in healthy donors. 60 Vbeta and 13 Jbeta primers were used in PCR. Assay used: immunoSEQ multiplex PCR; TCRdb lists only in-frame clones, some missing. The sample carries roughly 150,000 clones, around 85% recorded once. Sequences were obtained from PBMCs. The origin of the receptors is a boy aged 2 to 9 in good health and CMV-seronegative.

J is TRBJ2-5 and V is TRBV5-4; TRBD2 matches 7 bases. The J call may be wrong; the DNA end is better matched by TRBJ2-7. The length of the CDR3 is 15 residues. Germline-derived CDR1 and CDR2 are SGHNT and YYREEE (reference sequence). CDR3 DNA: TGTGCCAGCAGCTTGGATCCTAGCGGCCCCTACGAGCAGTACTTC. It encodes CASSLDPSGPYEQYF.

This chain connects TRBV6-1 to TRBJ2-2; 9 nucleotides align to TRBD2. Germline trimming cut 3 bases from V and 2 bases from J; bases unmatched to any gene: 13. This CDR3 contains 19 residues. Per germline, CDR1 MNHNS and CDR2 SASEGT. Here the CDR3 reads CASSEGGKRLAVNTGELFF. In DNA form, the CDR3 reads TGTGCCAGCAGTGAGGGAGGGAAGCGACTAGCGGTAAACACCGGGGAGCTGTTTTTT.

The chain links TRBV6-1 to TRBJ1-2; D remains ambiguous. From germline, CDR1 is MNHNS and CDR2 SASEGT. V was pared by 6 bases and J by 11 bases, with 19 bases between. The CDR3 length is 13 residues. CDR3 DNA: TGTGCCAGCAGCGATATTGTCCGGGGTGGGTACACCTTC. It encodes CASSDIVRGGYTF.

This chain connects TRBV7-9 to TRBJ2-3; 8 nucleotides match TRBD2. CDR1 is SEHNR and CDR2 is FQNEAQ in the germline V gene (reference sequence). Trimming at V came to 3 bases and at J to 2 bases, leaving 4 bases not matched to a gene. The CDR3 spans 15 residues. The CDR3 sequence is CASSFAGLDTDTQYF. For the CDR3, the DNA is TGTGCCAGCAGCTTTGCGGGACTAGACACAGATACGCAGTATTTT.

The V call is TRBV2, the J call TRBJ1-3, with D unclear. Germline values: CDR1 SNHLY, CDR2 FYNNEI. V gave up 3 bases and J gave up 9 bases, with 9 bases separating them. The CDR3 spans 12 residues. The CDR3 sequence is CASSDPRGTIYF. The CDR3 DNA reads TGTGCCAGCAGTGACCCCCGGGGCACCATATATTTT.

This clone was seen a handful of times. The chain carries TRBV6-1 and TRBJ1-2; D perhaps matches TRBD1 (6 bases). V lost 4 bases to trimming and J lost 8 bases, with 14 bases between them. The germline gives CDR1 MNHNS, CDR2 SASEGT. This CDR3 has 13 residues. CDR3 region: CASSARGLDGYTF. CDR3 nucleotide sequence: TGTGCCAGCAGTGCTAGGGGGTTAGACGGCTACACCTTC.

This sequence joins TRBV28 and TRBJ1-2; D not certain. V was cut by 4 bases and J by 8 bases, with 14 bases left in between. The CDR3 sequence is 13 residues long. Germline CDR1 and CDR2: MDHEN and SYDVKM. The CDR3 loop reads CASSSFGVPGYTF. CDR3 DNA sequence: TGTGCCAGCAGTTCTTTCGGGGTACCAGGCTACACCTTC.

The chain recombines TRBV5-1 with TRBJ1-1, with 7 bases matching TRBD1. The CDR3 covers 16 residues. V dropped 2 bases and J dropped 0; count of bases not matched to a gene: 7. Looked up from germline, CDR1 is SGHRS and CDR2 is YFSETQ. CDR3 nucleotide sequence: TGCGCCAGCAGCTTCTTACCGGGACAGATGAACACTGAAGCTTTCTTT. Translating gives CASSFLPGQMNTEAFF.

The chain employs TRBV2 and TRBJ1-1; the match to TRBD1 covers 10 bases. The CDR3 extends over 14 amino acids. J gave up 4 bases and V 4 bases, and 3 bases lay outside the gene matches. CDR1 and CDR2 from the germline V gene are SNHLY and FYNNEI. CDR3 sequence reads: CASSVGTGVTEAFF. In nucleotides, the CDR3 is TGTGCCAGCAGTGTCGGGACAGGGGTCACTGAAGCTTTCTTT.

This chain joins TRBV27 and TRBJ2-2; no clear D. The CDR3 runs to 14 residues. The germline V gene encodes CDR1 MNHEY and CDR2 SMNVEV (reference sequence). The V end was cut by 2 bases, the J end by 0 bases, with 4 bases between. Here the CDR3 DNA reads TGTGCCAGCAGTTTAACGGCGAACACCGGGGAGCTGTTTTTT. It yields the protein CASSLTANTGELFF.

The chain employs TRBV10-3 and TRBJ1-3; weak D call: TRBD1 (5 bases). There are 14 residues in the CDR3. V shed 2 bases and J shed 1 base, with 6 bases lying between them. Germline V lookup: CDR1 ENHRY, CDR2 SYGVKD. The CDR3 region is CAISEGGSGNTIYF. In DNA, the CDR3 is TGTGCCATCAGTGAGGGGGGGTCTGGAAACACCATATATTTT.

The rearrangement uses TRBV2 and TRBJ2-6; no clear D. The CDR3 length is 16 residues. Germline CDR1 SNHLY, CDR2 FYNNEI. Trimming pared 2 bases from V and 0 bases from J, leaving 8 bases between. CDR3 nucleotides: TGTGCCAGCAGTGAATGGGCCACCTCTGGGGCCAACGTCCTGACTTTC. Protein product: CASSEWATSGANVLTF.

This chain connects TRBV6-1 to TRBJ1-1, with D possibly matching TRBD1 (6 bases). V was pared by 2 bases and J by 6 bases, with 16 bases between. The CDR3 extends over 15 amino acids. Germline CDR1 and CDR2: MNHNS and SASEGT. The CDR3 DNA reads as TGTGCCAGCAGTGAACCCACAGGGCTTAGGCCTGAAGCTTTCTTT. Translating gives CASSEPTGLRPEAFF.

The V gene is TRBV28, the J gene TRBJ1-2; the match to TRBD1 covers 10 bases. V gave up 5 bases and J gave up 5 bases; unmatched junction bases: 5. Germline loops: CDR1 MDHEN, CDR2 SYDVKM. The CDR3 is made up of 14 amino acids. CDR3 nucleotides: TGTGCCAGCAGTCCCGCGGACAGGGGGTATGGCTACACCTTC. It is translated as CASSPADRGYGYTF.

The V and J genes are TRBV19 and TRBJ2-2; weak D call: TRBD2 (6 bases). CDR1 LNHDA and CDR2 SQIVND come from the germline V gene (reference sequence). There are 14 residues in the CDR3. Trimming removed 6 bases from V and 1 base from J, with 9 bases in between. The CDR3 spells CASRPAGNTGELFF. CDR3 sequence (DNA): TGTGCCAGTAGGCCAGCGGGGAACACCGGGGAGCTGTTTTTT.

The chain employs TRBV6-1 and TRBJ1-4, with TRBD1 matching 9 bases. V shed 0 bases, J shed 6 bases, and the junction held 5 bases outside the gene matches. Germline CDR1 reads MNHNS; CDR2 reads SASEGT. This CDR3 has 16 residues. This CDR3 reads CASSEAVGQGDEKLFF. CDR3 nucleotides: TGTGCCAGCAGTGAAGCGGTGGGACAGGGTGATGAAAAACTGTTTTTT.

This chain links TRBV2 with TRBJ1-6; tentative D call: TRBD1 (6 bases). The CDR3 sequence is 16 residues long. Germline V lookup: CDR1 SNHLY, CDR2 FYNNEI. V lost 3 bases, J lost 4 bases, and 13 bases lay in between. Here the CDR3 reads CASSERQGSYNSPLHF. The CDR3 nucleotides are TGTGCCAGCAGTGAGAGGCAGGGGAGTTATAATTCACCCCTCCACTTT. The full variable domain, rest sourced from reference TRBV2 and TRBJ1-6, is EPEVTQTPSHQVTQMGQEVILRCVPISNHLYFYWYRQILGQKVEFLVSFYNNEISEKSEIFDDQFSVERPDGSNFTLKIRSTKLEDSAMYFCASSERQGSYNSPLHFGNGTRLTVT.

The V gene is TRBV11-3, the J gene TRBJ2-3; D may be TRBD2 (6 bases). The CDR3 totals 12 residues. Germline lookup yields CDR1 SGHNT and CDR2 YENEEA. The ends were cut back, 5 bases at V and 3 bases at J, with 6 bases in the middle. DNA of the CDR3: TGTGCCAGCAGCGGGGGGACAGATACGCAGTATTTT. It codes for CASSGGTDTQYF. The full variable domain, with the rest looked up from reference TRBV11-3 and TRBJ2-3, is EAGVVQSPRYKIIEKKQPVAFWCNPISGHNTLYWYLQNLGQGPELLIRYENEEAVDDSQLPKDRFSAERLKGVDSTLKIQPAELGDSAVYLCASSGGTDTQYFGPGTRLTVL.

Points on this clone: The same CDR3 is also encoded by other DNA sequences in this sample. In nucleotides, the CDR3 is TGTGCCTGGAAGCCGGGACAGGGGGATAACTATGGCTACACCTTC. This gives the protein CAWKPGQGDNYGYTF. The rearrangement uses TRBV30 and TRBJ1-2; TRBD1 matches 11 bases. The CDR3 runs to 15 residues. The junction had 5 bases not matched to a gene; V was cut back by 4 bases and J by 1 base. The germline V gene has CDR1 GTSNPN and CDR2 SVGIG (reference sequence).

The chain combines TRBV5-4 with TRBJ1-2, with unresolved D. Trimming took 4 bases from V and 4 from J, leaving 11 bases between them. There are 13 residues in the CDR3. CDR1 and CDR2 from the germline V gene are SGHNT and YYREEE (reference sequence). The CDR3 region has the DNA TGTGCCAGCAGCCGTCCGGAGTTCTATGGCTACACCTTC. Encoded protein: CASSRPEFYGYTF.

CDR3 in amino acids: CASSEIGWTGELFF. In DNA form, the CDR3 reads TGTGCCAGCAGTGAAATCGGGTGGACCGGGGAGCTGTTTTTT. This chain links TRBV6-1 with TRBJ2-2, with D uncertain. Trimming left V 2 bases short and J 5 bases short, with 9 bases between. This CDR3 region has 14 residues. Germline-derived CDR1 and CDR2 are MNHNS and SASEGT.